This T cell receptor (beta chain) appears in the sequencing data of a study of T cells after yellow fever vaccination. Study conclusions and caveats: Repertoires sorted by FACS could include abundant clonotypes that are contaminants from the bulk population. A small proportion of clonotypes was detected in both the CD4 and CD8 compartments.

In regard to this clonotype: Antigen specificity is unknown.

This CDR3 has 15 residues. Per the germline V gene, CDR1 is SNHLY and CDR2 is FYNNEI. V was trimmed by 0 bases and J by 8 bases, leaving 14 bases between them. Each CDR3 protein gets one entry after TCRdb re-called the 5' RACE reads with MiXCR. Of under 150,000 distinct CDR3 sequences listed, 15% are singletons. Sequencing was performed on CD8+ T cells sorted from PBMCs, taken 5 days after the yellow fever booster vaccination. The TCR comes from a man younger than 35 who received the YFV17D yellow fever vaccine. This chain links TRBV2 with TRBJ2-1; D might be TRBD2 (5 bases). CDR3 bases: TGTGCCAGCAGTGAAGCGTCACGACTAAGTGATGAGCAGTTCTTC. Translating gives CASSEASRLSDEQFF.